This T cell receptor beta chain came from a study of glioma-infiltrating T cells. Amplification of TCR alpha and beta CDR3 regions from RNA used iRepertoire nested multiplex PCR. Input was roughly 100-450 ng of tissue mRNA or PBMC total RNA. TCRdb processed the multiplex PCR reads anew with MiXCR; each CDR3 protein has one entry. The sample has over 130,000 distinct CDR3 sequences, more than 35% seen once. V lost 1 base, J lost 6 bases, and 12 bases stayed unmatched. CDR1 and CDR2 from the germline V gene are SEHNR and FQNEAQ (reference sequence). The CDR3 covers 17 residues. To note about this clonotype: The antigen is undetermined.

Study-wide points: Only very few CDR3 sequences appeared in both tissue and blood. Gliomas, especially low-grade, showed above-expected tissue-blood divergence; non-neoplastic patients showed below.

The chain links TRBV7-9 to TRBJ2-3; 8 bases map to TRBD1. The clonotype comes from a human donor with low-grade glioma or glioblastoma, undergoing nonglioma brain surgery, or in good health (not recorded which). Sequencing was done on a sample of glioma tissue, nonneoplastic brain tissue, or PBMCs (not recorded which). In DNA, the CDR3 is TGTGCCAGCAGCTTAGTTGCGGGACAGGATTCCTCCGATACGCAGTATTTT. Translating it yields CASSLVAGQDSSDTQYF.